This T cell receptor (beta chain) was sequenced for a study of Ad26.COV2.S vaccination and SARS-CoV-2 variants. Study in general: Once or twice, 56 days apart, Ad26.COV2.S was delivered intramuscularly.

The assay was immunoSEQ multiplex PCR, and TCRdb's table has in-frame clones only and misses some. In the table there are 440,000 or so clones, around 90% of which are singletons. Study conclusions and caveats: TCR breadth and depth estimates may have understated total T cell responses. Non-spike TCR breadth did not differ much between vaccine and placebo recipients.

V lost 0 bases and J lost 0, with 12 bases in between. This CDR3 is 17 amino acids long. Germline CDR1 is MGHRA and CDR2 is YSYEKL. The treatment is: 19 received Ad26.COV2.S at low or high dose, single or two shots; 5 received placebo; per-sample allocation not given. Material that was analyzed had been drawn on day 63 after the first vaccine or placebo injection. The study used a vaccine consisting of an Ad26 vector that expressed Wuhan-strain SARS-CoV-2 spike. With regard to this clone: What it recognizes is unknown.

The V call is TRBV4-1, the J call TRBJ1-5; D might be TRBD1 (6 bases). Here the sequenced sample was peripheral blood, taken in a trial of Ad26.COV2.S vaccine versus placebo. The TCR comes from a person between 18 and 60 years old who received the Ad26.COV2.S COVID-19 vaccine or a placebo. The CDR3 DNA is TGCGCCAGCAGCCAAGATGGGTCGGGACATAGCAATCAGCCCCAGCATTTT. Its protein is CASSQDGSGHSNQPQHF.